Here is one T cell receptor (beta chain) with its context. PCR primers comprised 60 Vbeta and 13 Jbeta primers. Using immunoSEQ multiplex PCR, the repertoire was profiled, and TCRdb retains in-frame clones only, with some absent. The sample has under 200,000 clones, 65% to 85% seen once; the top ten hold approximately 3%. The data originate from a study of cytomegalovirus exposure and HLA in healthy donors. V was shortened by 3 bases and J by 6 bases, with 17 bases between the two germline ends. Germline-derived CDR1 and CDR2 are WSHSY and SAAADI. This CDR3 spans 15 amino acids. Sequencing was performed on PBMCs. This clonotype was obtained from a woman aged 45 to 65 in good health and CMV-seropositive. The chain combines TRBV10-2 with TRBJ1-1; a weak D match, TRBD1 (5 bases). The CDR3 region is CASSEYAGKVAEAFF. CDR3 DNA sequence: TGCGCCAGCAGTGAATATGCAGGGAAGGTGGCTGAAGCTTTCTTT.